This entry features one TCR beta chain sequence. Generated by immunoSEQ multiplex PCR, the TCRdb table keeps only in-frame clones and is missing some. The data show 300,000 to 450,000 clones, with 87% seen just once and more than 1% held by the top ten. This entry belongs to a study of blood T cell repertoires in COVID-19. On the study more broadly: Acute and convalescent COVID-19 specimens originated in the United States, Italy and Spain.

V was shortened by 7 bases and J by 9 bases, with 19 bases between the two germline ends. Germline V gene data show CDR1 as MDHEN and CDR2 as SYDVKM. The CDR3 contains 15 residues. The sample comprised PBMCs or T cells enriched from blood (not recorded which). The clonotype originates from a woman under 40 who had recovered from COVID-19. The J gene is TRBJ1-6, the V gene TRBV28, with D uncertain. CDR3 DNA: TGTGCCAGCATCAGTGCCGGGTTCTTCCTTTCACCCCTCCACTTT. Translated, it gives CASISAGFFLSPLHF.